Listed below are T cell receptor beta chains from one sample, sequenced in a study of blood T cell repertoires in COVID-19. Sequencing used immunoSEQ multiplex PCR; TCRdb keeps in-frame clones, though not all of them. The sample lists around 450,000 clones; less than 95% were seen once. Sequencing used PBMCs or T cells enriched from blood (not recorded which). These receptors were taken from a man younger than 35 who had recovered from COVID-19. Both conserved end residues are part of each CDR3. The order of the fields is CDR3 length, V gene, J gene, D gene, CDR3 protein. A D gene is named only where the DNA matches it firmly.

length: 15
V: TRBV6-1
J: TRBJ2-7
D: TRBD2
CDR3: CASSEVFSGIYEQYF

length: 16
V: TRBV28
J: TRBJ2-7
D: -
CDR3: CASRTDLADLPGEQYF

length: 15
V: TRBV5-1
J: TRBJ2-1
D: -
CDR3: CASSPFPSTLGRRFF

length: 13
V: TRBV6-5
J: TRBJ1-3
D: -
CDR3: CASSPTGGNTIYF

length: 15
V: TRBV6-1
J: TRBJ1-3
D: -
CDR3: CASSDMARPGNTIYF

length: 16
V: TRBV3-1/TRBV3-2
J: TRBJ1-2
D: -
CDR3: CASSQDPASGVYGYTF

length: 17
V: TRBV5-1
J: TRBJ2-7
D: TRBD2
CDR3: CASSFGPLAGGPYEQYF

length: 14
V: TRBV10-3
J: TRBJ1-6
D: TRBD1
CDR3: CAISGMTGNSPLHF

length: 15
V: TRBV7-2
J: TRBJ2-1
D: TRBD2
CDR3: CASSFGPGLANEQFF

length: 15
V: TRBV5-1
J: TRBJ2-1
D: -
CDR3: CASSFSARRGGEQFF

length: 14
V: TRBV5-1
J: TRBJ2-5
D: -
CDR3: CASSLRNLAETQYF

length: 15
V: TRBV10-3
J: TRBJ2-1
D: TRBD2
CDR3: CAISAGLAGESEQFF

length: 21
V: TRBV9
J: TRBJ2-1
D: TRBD2
CDR3: CASSVVGTSGRTLHSYNEQFF

length: 16
V: TRBV7-9
J: TRBJ1-4
D: -
CDR3: CASSLASGTANEKLFF

length: 16
V: TRBV23-1
J: TRBJ1-6
D: -
CDR3: CASSQSLSSYNSPLHF

length: 15
V: TRBV3-1/TRBV3-2
J: TRBJ2-7
D: -
CDR3: CASSRGPASSYEQYF

length: 13
V: TRBV29-1
J: TRBJ1-3
D: -
CDR3: CSVTPGAGNTIYF

length: 16
V: TRBV7-9
J: TRBJ2-2
D: TRBD1
CDR3: CASSDGTGENTGELFF

length: 14
V: TRBV5-6
J: TRBJ2-7
D: -
CDR3: CASSSNQGSYEQYF

length: 14
V: TRBV27
J: TRBJ2-4
D: TRBD1
CDR3: CASSLSTGGNIQYF

length: 13
V: TRBV27
J: TRBJ2-1
D: TRBD1
CDR3: CASSLGQYNEQFF

length: 14
V: TRBV5-4
J: TRBJ1-6
D: -
CDR3: CASSLREYNSPLHF

length: 13
V: TRBV11-2
J: TRBJ2-3
D: -
CDR3: CASSPGSTDTQYF

length: 19
V: TRBV11-3
J: TRBJ1-4
D: TRBD1
CDR3: CASSLVIGRPDRANEKLFF

length: 15
V: TRBV7-3
J: TRBJ2-2
D: -
CDR3: CASSSGPVGTGELFF

length: 16
V: TRBV24-1
J: TRBJ2-2
D: -
CDR3: CATSQPFPGAAGELFF